This note documents a single T cell receptor (beta chain) sequence. Its antigen remains unknown. A read error may account for a junction end that differs from germline. Germline values: CDR1 MNHEY, CDR2 SVGEGT. The length of the CDR3 is 13 residues. This specimen comes from a study of Graves' ophthalmopathy and Graves' hyperthyroidism. For repertoire sequencing, the TCR beta CDR3 regions were amplified from RNA transcripts. First-round RT-PCR used HTBI primers; second-round multiplex PCR followed. TCRdb recomputed calls from the multiplex PCR reads with MiXCR, one row per CDR3 protein. The data show roughly 400,000 distinct CDR3 sequences, with approximately 18% seen just once and 2% to 3% held by the top ten. General study results and limits: A 13-signature model separated ophthalmopathy from stable hyperthyroidism, reaching 85% to 90% sensitivity and roughly 82% specificity cross-validated. With around 69% sensitivity and about 78% specificity, the model predicted ophthalmopathy progression.

The clonotype comes from an adult woman with stable Graves' hyperthyroidism. This chain connects TRBV6-2 or TRBV6-3 to TRBJ1-1; no firm D call. Sequencing used peripheral blood. The CDR3 loop is CASTLTSNSEAFF. As DNA, the CDR3 is TGTGCCAGCACCCTAACATCGAACTCTGAAGCTTTCTTT.